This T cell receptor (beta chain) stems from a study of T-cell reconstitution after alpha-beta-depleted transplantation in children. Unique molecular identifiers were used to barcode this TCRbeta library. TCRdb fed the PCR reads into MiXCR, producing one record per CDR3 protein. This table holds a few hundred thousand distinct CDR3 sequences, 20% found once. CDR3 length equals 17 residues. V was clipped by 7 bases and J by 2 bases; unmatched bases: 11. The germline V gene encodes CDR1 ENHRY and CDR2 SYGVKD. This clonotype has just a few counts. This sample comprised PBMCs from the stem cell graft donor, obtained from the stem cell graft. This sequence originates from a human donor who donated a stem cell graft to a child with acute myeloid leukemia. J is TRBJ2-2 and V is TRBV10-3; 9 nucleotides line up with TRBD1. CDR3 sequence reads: CAITIDPGQGNTGELFF. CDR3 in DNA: TGTGCCATCACCATAGACCCGGGACAGGGCAACACCGGGGAGCTGTTTTTT.